The source of this T cell receptor (beta chain) is a study of T-cell reconstitution after alpha-beta-depleted transplantation in children. The V end was cut by 6 bases, the J end by 2 bases, with 10 bases between. The V gene's germline CDR1 is SNHLY and CDR2 FYNNEI. CDR3 size: 14 residues. Unique molecular identifiers were incorporated when the TCRbeta library was constructed. TCRdb re-derived calls from the PCR reads in MiXCR, one entry per CDR3 protein. The sample lists some 600,000 distinct CDR3 sequences; 10% to 15% were seen once. Sequencing used PBMCs, mostly from graft donor cells, obtained 360 days after TCRalphabeta/CD19-depleted stem cell transplant. V usage is TRBV2 and J usage is TRBJ2-2; D possibly corresponds to TRBD2 (5 bases). The receptor was derived from a male patient between 10 and 17 years old who had a stem cell transplant for acute myeloid leukemia, so the T cells may come from the graft donor. CDR3 amino acids: CASRAELNTGELFF. CDR3 in DNA: TGTGCCAGCAGAGCGGAGCTTAACACCGGGGAGCTGTTTTTT.